This TCR beta chain was retrieved from a study of T cells in Graves' hyperthyroidism and ophthalmopathy (dated by TCRdb to between 2018 and 2021). Turning to the overall study: Peripheral blood samples were taken at the time of initial diagnosis, prior to any treatment. The paper reports TCR Vbeta CDR3 sequencing of over 120 peripheral blood samples: approximately 41 ophthalmopathy, fewer than 80 hyperthyroidism and 17 progressor patients. After sampling, hyperthyroidism patients received methimazole starting at 30 mg daily, and ophthalmopathy patients received high-dose intravenous methylprednisolone. TCR V-J signatures able to tell the groups apart were searched for in a discovery cohort of about a hundred patients, of whom under 45 had Graves' ophthalmopathy and roughly 58 had stable Graves' hyperthyroidism. The study also compared thyroid tissue and blood T-cell repertoires from about 6 Graves' hyperthyroidism patients. Prospective prediction of ophthalmopathy was tested in an independent validation cohort of some 20 hyperthyroidism patients and approximately 17 patients who later progressed to ophthalmopathy. For training and testing, the roughly 97 patients in the discovery cohort were randomly divided in a 7:3 ratio. Overall results and qualifications from the work: Most expanded thyroid clonotypes (frequency above 0.001) were also detected in blood, a finding suggesting that blood repertoires may reflect thyroid immune responses. A 13 V-J signature model separated ophthalmopathy from stable hyperthyroidism, with approximately 87% sensitivity and roughly 81% specificity in cross-validation and 80%/75% in testing. In validation, progression to ophthalmopathy was predicted by the model with 70.59% sensitivity and just over 72% specificity, a median of about 6.8 months before onset. No statistical method was used to set the sample size in advance, and investigators knew the group allocation.

This clonotype has ten or more counts. Its antigen is unknown. No qualities accompany the bases; no much larger clone lies one base away. In the ophthalmopathy patients, disease was moderately to severely active, with a Clinical Activity Score of 3 or more, a NOSPECS grade of 4 or more, and a duration of less than 3 months. The study excluded patients with uncontrolled infections, other autoimmune diseases, pregnancy or lactation. Diagnoses were based on clinical symptoms, serum thyroxine and TRAb, thyroid ultrasound and orbital computed tomography. Ficoll-Paque density gradient centrifugation was used to isolate PBMCs from 8 to 10 ml of fresh peripheral blood. Total RNA was extracted with Trizol reagent, and quality was checked on an Agilent 2100 Bioanalyzer. The TCR beta CDR3 regions were amplified from the RNA transcripts. A first-round RT-PCR of the TCR CDR3 used the HTBI primer set with the Qiagen OneStep RT-PCR kit. Libraries were constructed in a second round of multiplex PCR, after which size selection and purification were carried out. Sequencing of the libraries was done on an Illumina HiSeq2000 using paired-end 100 bp reads. The study's own analysis went as follows. SOAPnuke was used to process the raw data, throwing out any read that contained adapters or uncalled bases, had a mean Phred below 15, or lacked an exact constant-primer or identifier match. COPE v1.2.5 was used to merge the high-quality paired reads, and each unique nucleotide sequence was defined as a clonotype. MiTCR v1.1 was used to align clonotypes to the IMGT TRBV, TRBD and TRBJ reference segments. Analysis was restricted to V-J combinations with a frequency above 0.0001, which covered roughly 99% of repertoires. A TCS score was defined as the ratio of F50 (clonal expansion) to E x V (chaos), with BLOSUM62-based TCRdist applied between CDR3 peptides within each V-J. Welch's t-statistics and random forest reduced 450 to 600 V-J features to 10 to 15, which were used in a naive Bayes classifier (R e1071). The public reads were reprocessed in TCRdb via fastp at Q25 and MiXCR, keeping in-frame beta chains. Here each entry gathers all rows of one CDR3 protein and keeps the most common genes and DNA. The V and J calls and clone size come from TCRdb's table, not from the authors' own analysis. In all, the sample holds around 340,000 distinct CDR3 sequences, and approximately 18% of those were seen once. Jointly, the top ten make up 15% to 19% of the sample.

The CDR3 runs 18 residues from the cysteine to the phenylalanine. The retained sequence is limited to the CDR3, 54 bases, with the frame set at the first base. CDR1 and CDR2 are read off the germline V gene (reference sequence) as LNHDA and SQIVND. Ends trimmed: V by 7 bases, J by 0 bases; bases unmatched to a gene: 11. The V and J segments used are TRBV19 and TRBJ2-2; 10 bases in the junction line up with TRBD2. The clonotype originates from a woman in her 40s with Graves' ophthalmopathy. What was sequenced was blood. The sequenced DNA: TGTGCCAGTACCCGACTAGCGGGCCGCATCGCGAACACCGGGGAGCTGTTTTTT. It is translated as CASTRLAGRIANTGELFF.